Presented here are 4 T cell receptor beta chains from one specimen sequenced in a study of blood T cell repertoires in COVID-19. Repertoires were generated with immunoSEQ multiplex PCR, while TCRdb's copy carries only in-frame clones and drops some. Seen here are over 75,000 clones, more than 65% observed once, and the top ten hold about a fifth. Sequenced: peripheral blood. These receptors were taken from a woman between 45 and 60 years old with acute or convalescent COVID-19.

The chain joins TRBV30 to TRBJ2-3; D possibly corresponds to TRBD1 (6 bases). The CDR3 is 14 residues long. Germline V gene lookup returns CDR1 GTSNPN and CDR2 SVGIG (reference sequence). The V end was cut by 2 bases, the J end by 1 base, with 10 bases between. For the CDR3, the DNA is TGTGCCTGGAGTCATCCAGGGGGCACAGATACGCAGTATTTT. It encodes CAWSHPGGTDTQYF.

This clone was counted once. The chain uses TRBV5-1 and TRBJ2-1; 14 positions match TRBD2. CDR3 size: 18 residues. J was trimmed by 8 bases and V by 4 bases; bases with no gene match: 14. Looked up from germline, CDR1 is SGHRS and CDR2 is YFSETQ. CDR3 sequence reads: CASSPRGNGLAGGDEQFF. The CDR3 nucleotides are TGCGCCAGCAGCCCACGCGGGAACGGACTAGCGGGAGGTGATGAGCAGTTCTTC.

In its sample, this clone was seen a few times. The rearrangement joins TRBV30 to TRBJ2-4, with D possibly being TRBD1 (5 bases). Trimming shortened V by 5 bases and J by 1 base, and 12 bases separated the two germline ends. Germline V gene lookup returns CDR1 GTSNPN and CDR2 SVGIG (reference sequence). The CDR3 extends over 14 amino acids. The DNA of the CDR3 is TGTGCCTGGGGGGCAGGTGAGGCCAAAAACATTCAGTACTTC. Protein sequence: CAWGAGEAKNIQYF.

In its sample, this clone was seen once. The chain joins TRBV30 to TRBJ2-1; weak D call: TRBD2 (6 bases). Germline V gene sequence: CDR1 GTSNPN, CDR2 SVGIG (reference sequence). V was clipped by 0 bases and J by 4 bases, with 19 bases between them. CDR3 length: 17 residues. CDR3 sequence reads: CAWSVPPPSAKYNEQFF. The CDR3 DNA is TGTGCCTGGAGTGTACCTCCTCCTAGCGCGAAATACAATGAGCAGTTCTTC.